The subject of this entry is one T cell receptor beta chain. Documented treatment: oral pan-JAK inhibitor, 5-10 mg twice daily. This entry belongs to a study of CD8+ T cells in alopecia areata. Isolated RNA was reverse transcribed into cDNA used as the sequencing template. Using immunoSEQ multiplex PCR, the repertoire was profiled, and TCRdb retains in-frame clones only, with some absent. The sample records 170,000 or so clones, about 55% being singletons. The source was CD8+ T cells sorted from blood, collected at week 24, from a patient treated with tofacitinib. The sequence was obtained from a human donor with alopecia areata.

For the CDR3, the DNA is TGCGCCAGCAGCCAAGAGGGGGGATCGGAGCCCCAGCATTTT. This gives the protein CASSQEGGSEPQHF. This rearrangement joins TRBV4-3 to TRBJ1-5, with D possibly being TRBD1 (5 bases). V was pared by 0 bases and J by 8 bases, with 11 bases between. CDR3 length equals 14 residues. CDR1 and CDR2 (germline): LGHNA, YSLEER.